The present entry profiles one T cell receptor beta chain with its context. The source of the sample is a study of T cells in Graves' hyperthyroidism and ophthalmopathy. The CDR3 runs 15 residues. V lost 0 bases to trimming and J lost 7 bases; unmatched junction nucleotides: 6. Germline V gives CDR1 SGHRS, CDR2 YFSETQ. The source material, RNA transcripts, was used to amplify TCR beta CDR3 regions. Initially, a first-round RT-PCR of the TCR CDR3 employed the HTBI primer set. One entry per CDR3 protein, called by TCRdb with MiXCR from the multiplex PCR reads. The sample lists some 380,000 distinct CDR3 sequences; approximately 15% were seen once.

The origin of this receptor is a man between 25 and 39 years old with Graves' hyperthyroidism that later progressed to Graves' ophthalmopathy. This chain uses TRBV5-1 with TRBJ1-4; 7 bases fit TRBD1. Material for sequencing was blood. Written as DNA, the CDR3 is TGCGCCAGCAGCTTGGTCGGGACAGAGGGTGAAAAACTGTTTTTT. It yields the protein CASSLVGTEGEKLFF.